These T cell receptor beta chains were read from a single sample in a study of blood T cells in healthy people across ages. TCRdb called the 5' RACE reads again in MiXCR, with one record for every CDR3 protein. The data contain approximately 700,000 distinct CDR3 sequences, approximately 30% of them singletons. Specimen: blood. The receptor set was obtained from a woman older than 75 in good health. Both conserved end residues are part of each CDR3. The order of the fields is J gene, V gene, clone size, D gene, CDR3 protein, CDR3 DNA. The D gene is left open where the match is weak. The size entry is marked missing in some rows and otherwise reads once, few, many or a size class.

J gene: TRBJ2-5
V gene: TRBV11-3
clone size: many
D gene: TRBD2
CDR3 protein: CASSLDPGSGGPQETQYF
CDR3 DNA: TGTGCCAGCAGCTTAGATCCTGGTAGCGGGGGACCCCAAGAGACCCAGTACTTC

J gene: TRBJ1-5
V gene: TRBV3-1
clone size: -
D gene: -
CDR3 protein: CASSQDRWTALTYQPQHF
CDR3 DNA: TGTGCCAGCAGCCAAGATCGATGGACAGCTCTAACTTATCAGCCCCAGCATTTT

J gene: TRBJ2-7
V gene: TRBV23-1
clone size: -
D gene: -
CDR3 protein: CASSQSDPPGTPSYEQYF
CDR3 DNA: TGCGCCAGCAGTCAATCGGACCCCCCCGGGACACCATCCTACGAGCAGTACTTC

J gene: TRBJ2-5
V gene: TRBV10-3
clone size: many
D gene: -
CDR3 protein: CAIKSYSNQETQYF
CDR3 DNA: TGTGCCATCAAGTCCTACAGCAACCAAGAGACCCAGTACTTC

J gene: TRBJ2-7
V gene: TRBV6-1
clone size: -
D gene: -
CDR3 protein: CASTERGSYEQYF
CDR3 DNA: TGTGCCAGCACCGAGAGGGGCTCCTACGAGCAGTACTTC

J gene: TRBJ1-2
V gene: TRBV20-1
clone size: many
D gene: TRBD1
CDR3 protein: CSAFDREGFNGYTF
CDR3 DNA: TGCAGTGCTTTTGACAGGGAGGGATTTAATGGCTACACCTTC

J gene: TRBJ1-1
V gene: TRBV12-3/TRBV12-4
clone size: -
D gene: -
CDR3 protein: CTSSLFRRANTEAFF
CDR3 DNA: TGTACCAGCAGTTTATTCCGCAGGGCGAACACTGAAGCTTTCTTT

J gene: TRBJ1-6
V gene: TRBV25-1
clone size: many
D gene: TRBD1
CDR3 protein: CASRQTGADSPLHF
CDR3 DNA: TGTGCCAGCAGGCAAACAGGGGCCGATTCACCCCTCCACTTT

J gene: TRBJ2-7
V gene: TRBV6-6
clone size: many
D gene: -
CDR3 protein: CASSYDREGYEQYF
CDR3 DNA: TGTGCCAGCAGTTACGACAGGGAGGGGTACGAGCAGTACTTC

J gene: TRBJ1-5
V gene: TRBV4-2
clone size: -
D gene: -
CDR3 protein: CASSQVRDQPQHF
CDR3 DNA: TGTGCCAGCAGCCAAGTTCGGGATCAGCCCCAGCATTTT

J gene: TRBJ2-7
V gene: TRBV7-9
clone size: -
D gene: TRBD1
CDR3 protein: CAGSSWTGNEQYF
CDR3 DNA: TGTGCCGGCAGCTCTTGGACAGGGAACGAGCAGTACTTC

J gene: TRBJ1-6
V gene: TRBV28
clone size: -
D gene: -
CDR3 protein: CASISTGRAMSNSPLHF
CDR3 DNA: TGTGCCAGCATCTCGACCGGCAGGGCAATGAGTAATTCACCCCTCCACTTT

J gene: TRBJ2-3
V gene: TRBV5-1
clone size: many
D gene: -
CDR3 protein: CASTLEGDPATDTQYF
CDR3 DNA: TGCGCCAGCACCCTGGAGGGGGACCCAGCCACAGATACGCAGTATTTT

J gene: TRBJ1-4
V gene: TRBV13
clone size: few
D gene: -
CDR3 protein: CASSLGWTNEKLFF
CDR3 DNA: TGTGCCAGCAGCCTCGGGTGGACTAATGAAAAACTGTTTTTT

J gene: TRBJ2-1
V gene: TRBV5-1
clone size: -
D gene: TRBD2
CDR3 protein: CASSLVSLAGYNEQFF
CDR3 DNA: TGCGCCAGCAGCTTGGTCTCATTAGCGGGATACAATGAGCAGTTCTTC

J gene: TRBJ1-2
V gene: TRBV20-1
clone size: many
D gene: -
CDR3 protein: CSARNRLRDGYTF
CDR3 DNA: TGCAGTGCTAGGAACCGTCTTAGGGATGGCTACACCTTC

J gene: TRBJ2-7
V gene: TRBV15
clone size: many
D gene: -
CDR3 protein: CATSRDQAAYSYEQYF
CDR3 DNA: TGTGCCACCAGCAGAGATCAGGCCGCCTACTCCTACGAGCAGTACTTC

J gene: TRBJ2-4
V gene: TRBV3-1
clone size: many
D gene: TRBD1
CDR3 protein: CASSQDLAGGIQYF
CDR3 DNA: TGTGCCAGCAGCCAAGATCTGGCAGGGGGCATTCAGTACTTC

J gene: TRBJ1-2
V gene: TRBV30
clone size: -
D gene: TRBD1
CDR3 protein: CAWRGPPPSGTGEGYTF
CDR3 DNA: TGTGCCTGGAGGGGGCCACCGCCCTCCGGGACAGGGGAAGGCTACACCTTC

J gene: TRBJ1-2
V gene: TRBV7-2
clone size: many
D gene: -
CDR3 protein: CASSPWEGVYGYTF
CDR3 DNA: TGTGCCAGCAGCCCCTGGGAGGGAGTCTATGGCTACACCTTC

J gene: TRBJ2-7
V gene: TRBV30
clone size: once
D gene: -
CDR3 protein: CAWRGVRFPYNEQYF
CDR3 DNA: TGTGCCTGGAGAGGGGTAAGGTTCCCCTACAATGAGCAGTACTTC

J gene: TRBJ2-3
V gene: TRBV29-1
clone size: -
D gene: TRBD2
CDR3 protein: CGGRATDTQYF
CDR3 DNA: TGTGGCGGGAGGGCCACAGATACGCAGTATTTT

J gene: TRBJ1-1
V gene: TRBV3-1
clone size: -
D gene: -
CDR3 protein: CASSQGSGPFGTEAFF
CDR3 DNA: TGTGCCAGCAGCCAAGGCTCAGGACCTTTTGGCACTGAAGCTTTCTTT

J gene: TRBJ2-5
V gene: TRBV19
clone size: many
D gene: -
CDR3 protein: CASSTSGVGKTQYF
CDR3 DNA: TGTGCCAGTAGTACCTCCGGGGTAGGGAAGACCCAGTACTTC

J gene: TRBJ1-1
V gene: TRBV27
clone size: -
D gene: -
CDR3 protein: CASSLHGINTEAFF
CDR3 DNA: TGTGCCAGCAGTTTACACGGAATAAACACTGAAGCTTTCTTT

J gene: TRBJ1-1
V gene: TRBV20-1
clone size: -
D gene: TRBD1
CDR3 protein: CSARDQETGVAEAFF
CDR3 DNA: TGCAGTGCTAGAGATCAGGAGACAGGGGTGGCTGAAGCTTTCTTT

J gene: TRBJ2-7
V gene: TRBV5-4
clone size: many
D gene: -
CDR3 protein: CASSRTASTYEQYF
CDR3 DNA: TGTGCCAGCAGCCGTACGGCCTCCACCTACGAGCAGTACTTC

J gene: TRBJ2-5
V gene: TRBV7-2
clone size: many
D gene: -
CDR3 protein: CASSLATPQETQYF
CDR3 DNA: TGTGCCAGCAGCTTAGCGACACCTCAGGAGACCCAGTACTTC

J gene: TRBJ2-1
V gene: TRBV27
clone size: many
D gene: -
CDR3 protein: CASRMLQGNNERFF
CDR3 DNA: TGTGCCAGCAGGATGCTACAGGGAAACAATGAGCGGTTCTTC

J gene: TRBJ2-3
V gene: TRBV20-1
clone size: many
D gene: TRBD2
CDR3 protein: CSARDSAGGFEDTQYF
CDR3 DNA: TGCAGTGCTAGAGATTCCGCGGGGGGGTTCGAAGATACGCAGTATTTT

J gene: TRBJ2-7
V gene: TRBV29-1
clone size: many
D gene: -
CDR3 protein: CSVATGLEQYF
CDR3 DNA: TGCAGCGTTGCCACAGGGCTTGAGCAGTACTTC

J gene: TRBJ1-2
V gene: TRBV20-1
clone size: -
D gene: TRBD1
CDR3 protein: CSASSGTGGSYGYTF
CDR3 DNA: TGCAGTGCTAGTTCCGGGACAGGGGGCTCCTATGGCTACACCTTC

J gene: TRBJ2-5
V gene: TRBV7-9
clone size: many
D gene: -
CDR3 protein: CASSLAAEEETQYF
CDR3 DNA: TGTGCCAGCAGCTTGGCGGCAGAAGAAGAGACCCAGTACTTC

J gene: TRBJ1-2
V gene: TRBV12-3/TRBV12-4
clone size: many
D gene: -
CDR3 protein: CASSLRGHYGYTF
CDR3 DNA: TGTGCCAGCAGTTTAAGGGGCCACTATGGCTACACCTTC

J gene: TRBJ1-1
V gene: TRBV6-5
clone size: many
D gene: -
CDR3 protein: CASRPRTVMNTEAFF
CDR3 DNA: TGTGCCAGCAGACCTAGGACGGTCATGAACACTGAAGCTTTCTTT

J gene: TRBJ2-1
V gene: TRBV7-2
clone size: -
D gene: TRBD2
CDR3 protein: CAGSRGGMANEQFF
CDR3 DNA: TGTGCCGGCAGCCGGGGGGGGATGGCCAATGAGCAGTTCTTT

J gene: TRBJ1-1
V gene: TRBV21-1
clone size: few
D gene: -
CDR3 protein: CASSKAGRVAFF
CDR3 DNA: TGTGCCAGCAGCAAAGCTGGACGGGTAGCTTTCTTT